This T cell receptor (beta chain) emerged from a study of T cells in severe cutaneous drug reactions. Across the whole study: Blister fluid/cells and PBMC came from acute- or recovery-stage patients. Study results and limitations: One public TCRbeta CDR3 appeared in all seven blister samples, averaging roughly 14%.

Bulk and single-cell libraries used iRepertoire multiplex PCR with TCR subtype-specific primers. TCRdb reworked the multiplex PCR reads into one entry per CDR3 protein, no DNA. Its listing shows some 7,600 distinct CDR3 sequences. The patients sequenced had a carbamazepine-induced Stevens-Johnson syndrome or toxic epidermal necrolysis reaction. The CDR3 has 17 residues. Germline lookup yields CDR1 SNHLY and CDR2 FYNNEI. Comment on this clonotype: Its antigen remains unknown.

This chain links TRBV2 with TRBJ2-7; lacking DNA, the TRBD1 call made by TCRdb goes unchecked. The source is a human donor with a severe cutaneous adverse drug reaction. Sequenced: cells from a skin blister. CDR3 region: CASSGLAKGRTNYEQYF. Full variable domain (missing parts from reference TRBV2 and TRBJ2-7): EPEVTQTPSHQVTQMGQEVILRCVPISNHLYFYWYRQILGQKVEFLVSFYNNEISEKSEIFDDQFSVERPDGSNFTLKIRSTKLEDSAMYFCASSGLAKGRTNYEQYFGPGTRLTVT.